This T cell receptor beta chain came from a study of patients and donors after allogeneic stem cell transplantation. Germline-derived CDR1 and CDR2 are DFQATT and SNEGSKA (reference sequence). The CDR3 is 12 residues long. TCRdb reanalysed the RT-PCR reads using MiXCR and keeps one entry per CDR3 protein. Of about 960,000 distinct CDR3 sequences listed, about a sixth were seen once; the top ten hold approximately 5.9%. The gene calls are TRBV20-1 and TRBJ1-5; no clear D gene. TRBJ2-3 matches the DNA end more closely, so the J call is doubtful. This receptor was identified in a human donor who was either an allogeneic HSCT recipient or a stem cell or donor lymphocyte infusion donor (not recorded which). It is not recorded whose cells these are; they may come from a transplant donor. Material: blood, either unsorted or a sorted T cell fraction (not recorded which). The CDR3, as DNA: TGCAGTGCTAGTAGGCCCGATCAGCCCCAGTATTTT. This gives the protein CSASRPDQPQYF.